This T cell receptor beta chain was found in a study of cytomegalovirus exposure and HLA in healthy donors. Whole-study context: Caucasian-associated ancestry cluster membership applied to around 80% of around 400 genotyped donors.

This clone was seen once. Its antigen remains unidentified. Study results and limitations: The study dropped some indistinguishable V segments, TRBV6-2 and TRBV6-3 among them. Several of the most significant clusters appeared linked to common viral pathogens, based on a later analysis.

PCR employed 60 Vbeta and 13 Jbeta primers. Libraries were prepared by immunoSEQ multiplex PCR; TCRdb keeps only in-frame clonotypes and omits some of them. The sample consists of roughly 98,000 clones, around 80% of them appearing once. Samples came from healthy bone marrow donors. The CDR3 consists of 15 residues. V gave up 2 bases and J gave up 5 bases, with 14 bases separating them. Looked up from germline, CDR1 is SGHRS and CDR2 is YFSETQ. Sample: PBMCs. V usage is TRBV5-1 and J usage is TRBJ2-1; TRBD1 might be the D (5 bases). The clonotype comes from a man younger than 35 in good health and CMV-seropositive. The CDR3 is CASSFRTDNHNEQFF. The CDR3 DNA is TGCGCCAGCAGCTTCCGGACGGACAACCACAATGAGCAGTTCTTC. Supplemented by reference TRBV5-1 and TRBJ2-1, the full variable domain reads KAGVTQTPRYLIKTRGQQVTLSCSPISGHRSVSWYQQTPGQGLQFLFEYFSETQRNKGNFPGRFSGRQFSNSRSEMNVSTLELGDSALYLCASSFRTDNHNEQFFGPGTRLTVL.